This T cell receptor (beta chain) was identified in a study of OX40 agonist ivuxolimab in advanced cancers. General study findings and limits: The mean number of expanded clones was higher in CD8+ T cells than in CD4+.

Concerning this clone: Its antigen is not known.

V was clipped by 3 bases and J by 8 bases, with 10 bases between them. The V gene's germline CDR1 is MGHDK and CDR2 SYGVNS. The CDR3 length is 13 residues. Clones were read by immunoSEQ multiplex PCR, and TCRdb kept only the in-frame ones, dropping some. The sample includes more than 15,000 clones, 60% to 80% of them seen just once. Sample: CD4+ or CD8+ T cells sorted from blood, taken in a trial of the OX40 agonist ivuxolimab. The sequence was obtained from an adult with an advanced solid tumor such as melanoma, head and neck, liver or kidney cancer. V usage is TRBV25-1 and J usage is TRBJ1-4; D is unresolved. CDR3 in DNA: TGTGCCAGCAGTGACGAGGGTTGGGAAAAACTGTTTTTT. Its translation: CASSDEGWEKLFF.